The sequence of this T cell receptor beta chain was determined in a study of T cells after yellow fever vaccination. Whole-study findings and limits: Clonotypes shared by both compartments, CD4 and CD8, made up a small share. Weaker overall, the secondary response nonetheless peaked faster (day 5 versus 15).

TCRdb ran MiXCR on the 5' RACE reads and lists one entry per CDR3 protein. In the table there are 310,000 or so distinct CDR3 sequences, around 6.8% of which are singletons. This clonotype was observed a handful of times. Its target is not known. There are 15 residues in the CDR3. Trimming shortened V by 3 bases and J by 5 bases, and 15 bases separated the two germline ends. CDR1 is MNHEY and CDR2 is SVGAGI in the germline V gene. The chain carries TRBV6-5 and TRBJ2-3, with D tentatively TRBD2 (7 bases). The specimen comprised PBMCs, sampled roughly 46 days after the first yellow fever vaccination. The sequence came from a man younger than 35 who received the YFV17D yellow fever vaccine. The CDR3 here is CASSYRGGEGDTQYF. In DNA form, the CDR3 reads TGTGCCAGCAGTTATAGGGGGGGGGAGGGAGATACGCAGTATTTT.